The present entry profiles one T cell receptor beta chain with its context. Under the authors' procedure: Amplified reference gene primers provided the basis for estimating nucleated cell counts. Sequencing was performed with immunoSEQ multiplex PCR; in TCRdb, only in-frame clones are kept and a portion is missing. That table gives V, J and clone size, and the DNA gave D and trimming. This sample has some 200,000 clones, with more than 75% found just once. This entry comes from a study of blood T cell repertoires in COVID-19. Looking at the study overall: Samples came from the United States, Italy and Spain, spanning acute and convalescent COVID-19. Sample material is recorded as cDNA or gDNA derived from T cells, B-cell-depleted T cells, or PBMCs.

V lost 1 base to trimming and J lost 4 bases; unmatched junction nucleotides: 3. The CDR3 sequence is 15 residues long. CDR1 is SGHVS, CDR2 FQNEAQ, per germline. The gene calls are TRBV7-8 and TRBJ2-1; 8 nucleotides match TRBD2. Sequencing was done on a sample of peripheral blood. This sequence originates from a human donor in a cohort sampled during active COVID-19. In DNA form, the CDR3 reads TGTGCCAGCAGCTTAGGCGGGGGGTGGTACAATGAGCAGTTCTTC. Translation gives CASSLGGGWYNEQFF.